Following are 32 T cell receptor beta chains from one sample sequenced in a study of blood T cell repertoires in COVID-19. TCRdb keeps only in-frame clones here, not all; method: immunoSEQ multiplex PCR. Of around 310,000 clones detected, 75% to 90% appear once; the ten largest clones hold approximately 8.8%. Source material: PBMCs or T cells enriched from blood (not recorded which). These receptors all come from a woman between 40 and 50 years old who had recovered from COVID-19.

The CDR3 region is CASSLTGLAGGYNEQFF. The CDR3 DNA is TGTGCCAGCAGTTTAACCGGACTAGCGGGAGGTTACAATGAGCAGTTCTTC. V and J are TRBV28 and TRBJ2-1; 14 positions match TRBD2. V shed 2 bases and J 4 bases; nucleotides not matched to a gene: 4. The CDR3 spans 17 residues. Germline V gives CDR1 MDHEN, CDR2 SYDVKM.

The chain has TRBV19 and TRBJ1-2, with D possibly TRBD1 on 5 matching bases. V shed 6 bases and J shed 1 base, with 18 bases lying between them. Germline V gene lookup returns CDR1 LNHDA and CDR2 SQIVND (reference sequence). The CDR3 is 16 amino acids. The CDR3 region is CASSSLQDKLNYGYTF. DNA of the CDR3: TGTGCCAGTAGCTCCTTACAGGATAAACTTAACTATGGCTACACCTTC.

This rearrangement joins TRBV21-1 to TRBJ2-2; the D call TRBD2 from the table was never checked on the DNA. TRBV21-1 is a pseudogene. CDR3 length: 20 amino acids. DNA of the CDR3: TGTGCCAGCAGCCCACCAAAGGGACTAGTAAATTTAGGGTACACCGGGGAGCTGTTTTTT. It encodes CASSPPKGLVNLGYTGELFF.

The V gene is TRBV7-6, the J gene TRBJ2-7; 15 nucleotides match TRBD2. Trimming at V came to 1 base and at J to 2 bases, leaving 6 bases not matched to a gene. Germline values: CDR1 SGHVS, CDR2 FNYEAQ. The CDR3 length is 18 residues. The CDR3 region has the DNA TGTGCCAGCAGCTTAGGGACTAGCGGGGGGGCTCGAGCCTACGAGCAGTACTTC. Amino acid sequence: CASSLGTSGGARAYEQYF.

The chain has TRBV18 and TRBJ1-1, with a tentative D call TRBD1 (5 bases). Germline V CDR1 and CDR2: KGHSH, LQKENI. V was shortened by 3 bases and J by 1 base, with 12 bases between the two germline ends. There are 15 residues in the CDR3. CDR3 DNA: TGTGCCAGCTCACCTCAGGGAGGGGAGAACACTGAAGCTTTCTTT. This encodes CASSPQGGENTEAFF.

The V call is TRBV7-3, the J call TRBJ2-1; 11 positions match TRBD2. After removal of 4 bases from V and 6 bases from J, the junction contained 5 bases not matched to a gene. The germline V gene encodes CDR1 SGHTA and CDR2 FQGTGA. This CDR3 contains 15 residues. The CDR3 protein is CASSSRLAGTNEQFF. CDR3 nucleotides: TGTGCCAGCAGCTCCCGACTAGCGGGAACCAATGAGCAGTTCTTC.

This sequence joins TRBV18 and TRBJ2-1, with D possibly being TRBD1 (6 bases). There are 14 residues in the CDR3. Germline loops: CDR1 KGHSH, CDR2 LQKENI. The V gene lost 6 bases and the J gene lost 4 bases, with 13 bases spanning the gap. The CDR3 bases are TGTGCCAGCTCGGCCTACAGGGAGTACAATGAGCAGTTCTTC. Protein sequence: CASSAYREYNEQFF.

This clone appeared a single time. The chain carries TRBV18 and TRBJ1-3; TRBD1 agrees at 8 bases. This CDR3 region has 19 residues. The germline gives CDR1 KGHSH, CDR2 LQKENI. The trim removed 3 bases at V and 2 bases at J, leaving 15 bases unmatched. This chain's CDR3 is CASSPARPGGSAPGNTIYF. DNA for the CDR3: TGTGCCAGCTCACCGGCACGTCCAGGGGGCTCCGCCCCTGGAAACACCATATATTTT.

This clone was seen just once. This sequence joins TRBV29-1 and TRBJ1-4; 9 positions agree with TRBD1. The CDR3 consists of 15 residues. Losses at the gene ends were 1 base for V and 7 bases for J; bases not matched to a gene: 7. Per germline, CDR1 SQVTM and CDR2 ANQGSEA. CDR3 nucleotides: TGCAGCGTTGAAGTCCTAGGGACAGGGTCTGAAAAACTGTTTTTT. This codes for CSVEVLGTGSEKLFF.

V gene TRBV5-6 combines with J gene TRBJ2-2, with a possible D match to TRBD2 (6 bases). The length of the CDR3 is 15 residues. V dropped 3 bases and J dropped 4 bases, with 13 bases sitting between them. Germline V gene lookup returns CDR1 SGHDT and CDR2 YYEEEE. In nucleotides, the CDR3 is TGTGCCAGCAGCTCCGGTTTGGGGGGCACCGGGGAGCTGTTTTTT. Translation gives CASSSGLGGTGELFF.

The chain has TRBV6-5 and TRBJ2-7, with a weak D call TRBD2 (6 bases). The CDR3 has 15 amino acids. Germline V gene lookup returns CDR1 MNHEY and CDR2 SVGAGI. The V and J ends lost 0 bases and 5 bases respectively, with 14 bases between them. The CDR3: CASSYSPGRFNEQYF. CDR3 nucleotide sequence: TGTGCCAGCAGTTACTCCCCGGGGAGGTTCAACGAGCAGTACTTC.

This clone was detected once. The chain has TRBV10-3 and TRBJ2-3, with D maybe TRBD1 (6 bases). Trimming took off 3 bases at V and 3 bases at J, with 10 bases between the two ends. The length of the CDR3 is 14 residues. Germline values: CDR1 ENHRY, CDR2 SYGVKD. CDR3 amino acids: CAISDQGRTDTQYF. CDR3 sequence (DNA): TGTGCCATCAGTGATCAGGGGCGGACAGATACGCAGTATTTT.

This rearrangement joins TRBV6-2 or TRBV6-3 to TRBJ1-6; D gene ambiguous. Germline V gene data show CDR1 as MNHEY and CDR2 as SVGEGT. This CDR3 is 14 amino acids long. Trimming shortened V by 4 bases and J by 14 bases, and 18 bases separated the two germline ends. The DNA of the CDR3 is TGTGCCAGCAGTTTCGTGGTAGGAGGATCGACCCTCCACTTT. Its protein product is CASSFVVGGSTLHF.

This chain links TRBV9 with TRBJ2-6, with a possible D match to TRBD2 (6 bases). CDR1 is SGDLS and CDR2 is YYNGEE in the germline V gene. Trimming removed 4 bases at V and 3 bases at J, with 17 bases between. The CDR3 is made up of 17 amino acids. The CDR3 loop reads CASSSQPWGGGANVLTF. Written as DNA, the CDR3 is TGTGCCAGCAGCTCCCAGCCGTGGGGAGGTGGGGCCAACGTCCTGACTTTC.

V usage is TRBV11-2 and J usage is TRBJ1-1, with 10 bases matching TRBD1. CDR3 length: 17 amino acids. The ends lost 2 bases at V and 3 bases at J; junction bases unmatched: 9. Germline loops: CDR1 SGHAT, CDR2 FQNNGV. The DNA of the CDR3 is TGTGCCAGCAGCTTACGGACAGGGGGGGAGGTTGACACTGAAGCTTTCTTT. Translation gives CASSLRTGGEVDTEAFF. Full variable domain (rest looked up from reference TRBV11-2 and TRBJ1-1): EAGVAQSPRYKIIEKRQSVAFWCNPISGHATLYWYQQILGQGPKLLIQFQNNGVVDDSQLPKDRFSAERLKGVDSTLKIQPAKLEDSAVYLCASSLRTGGEVDTEAFFGQGTRLTVV.

This chain uses TRBV11-2 with TRBJ2-7, with 9 bases lining up with TRBD1. Germline lookup yields CDR1 SGHAT and CDR2 FQNNGV. Germline trimming cut 2 bases from V and 4 bases from J; bases unmatched to any gene: 9. This CDR3 has 16 amino acids. The CDR3 nucleotides are TGTGCCAGCAGCTTAAATCCGAGCGGGACAGGGTACGAGCAGTACTTC. It encodes CASSLNPSGTGYEQYF.

The chain is built from TRBV7-9 and TRBJ2-2; D ambiguous. The CDR3 extends over 13 amino acids. From germline, CDR1 is SEHNR and CDR2 FQNEAQ (reference sequence). V lost 2 bases and J lost 5, with 6 bases in between. The chain's CDR3 is CASSLSLTGELFF. In DNA, the CDR3 is TGTGCCAGCAGCTTATCGTTGACCGGGGAGCTGTTTTTT. The full variable domain, its missing parts supplied by reference TRBV7-9 and TRBJ2-2, is DTGVSQNPRHKITKRGQNVTFRCDPISEHNRLYWYRQTLGQGPEFLTYFQNEAQLEKSRLLSDRFSAERPKGSFSTLEIQRTEQGDSAMYLCASSLSLTGELFFGEGSRLTVL.

This clone was seen ten or more times. The chain carries TRBV10-3 and TRBJ2-5, with 12 nucleotides matching TRBD1. The ends lost 2 bases at V and 5 bases at J; junction bases unmatched: 9. CDR1 is ENHRY and CDR2 is SYGVKD in the germline V gene. The CDR3 is 17 amino acids. The CDR3 region has the DNA TGTGCCATCAGTGAGGCGCCGGGACAGGGGGCTGGGGAGACCCAGTACTTC. Translated, it gives CAISEAPGQGAGETQYF.

J is TRBJ1-1 and V is TRBV12-5; D gene ambiguous. Trimming left V 2 bases short and J 6 bases short, with 10 bases between. Germline-derived CDR1 and CDR2 are LGHNT and FRNRAP. This CDR3 contains 13 residues. The DNA for the CDR3 is TGTGCTAGTGGTTTGTCGACAAATCCTGAAGCTTTCTTT. Its protein is CASGLSTNPEAFF.

The CDR3: CASSPNTGPYEQYF. The CDR3 coding sequence is TGTGCCAGCAGCCCAAATACCGGTCCCTACGAGCAGTACTTC. The chain carries TRBV7-2 and TRBJ2-7; D is unresolved. Germline CDR1 reads SGHTA; CDR2 reads FQGNSA. V was shortened by 5 bases and J by 2 bases, with 13 bases between the two germline ends. The CDR3 extends over 14 amino acids.

V usage is TRBV19 and J usage is TRBJ2-2; the match to TRBD2 covers 11 bases. The CDR3 totals 16 residues. Germline-derived CDR1 and CDR2 are LNHDA and SQIVND (reference sequence). Unmatched junction bases numbered 8, after V lost 5 bases and J lost 6 bases. CDR3 in amino acids: CASSSIAGGPSGELFF. Written as DNA, the CDR3 is TGTGCCAGTAGTTCAATAGCGGGAGGGCCCTCCGGGGAGCTGTTTTTT.

This sequence joins TRBV28 and TRBJ2-2; D is perhaps TRBD1 (5 bases). There are 13 residues in the CDR3. The germline V gene encodes CDR1 MDHEN and CDR2 SYDVKM. V lost 8 bases to trimming and J lost 1 base, with 8 bases between them. This chain's CDR3 is CASLDRNTGELFF. Here the CDR3 DNA reads TGTGCCAGCCTCGACAGGAACACCGGGGAGCTGTTTTTT. The full variable domain, completed using reference TRBV28 and TRBJ2-2, is DVKVTQSSRYLVKRTGEKVFLECVQDMDHENMFWYRQDPGLGLRLIYFSYDVKMKEKGDIPEGYSVSREKKERFSLILESASTNQTSMYLCASLDRNTGELFFGEGSRLTVL.

The J gene is TRBJ1-2, the V gene TRBV7-2; TRBD1 matches at 7 bases. J lost 4 bases, V lost 7 bases, and 6 bases had no gene match. The germline V gene encodes CDR1 SGHTA and CDR2 FQGNSA. This CDR3 has 13 residues. CDR3 in DNA: TGTGCCAGCACCCCCGGGACAGTCTATGGCTACACCTTC. Translating it yields CASTPGTVYGYTF.

The chain employs TRBV4-1 and TRBJ2-7; 12 bases agree with TRBD2. CDR1 is MGHRA, CDR2 YSYEKL, per germline. V was pared by 5 bases and J by 3 bases, with 5 bases of the junction left unmatched. The length of the CDR3 is 15 residues. In nucleotides, the CDR3 is TGCGCCAGCAGCAATCTAGCGGGGGGGCTCTACGAGCAGTACTTC. Translating gives CASSNLAGGLYEQYF.

The J gene is TRBJ2-5, the V gene TRBV11-3; 7 bases align to TRBD2. The J segment lost 3 bases and the V segment lost 5 bases, leaving 6 bases of the junction unmatched. Germline CDR1 SGHNT, CDR2 YENEEA. The CDR3 runs to 14 residues. CDR3 DNA sequence: TGTGCCAGCAGCACCGGGAGGAAAGAAGAGACCCAGTACTTC. Amino acid sequence: CASSTGRKEETQYF.

The rearrangement links TRBV19 to TRBJ2-1, with a tentative D call TRBD2 (5 bases). Per germline, CDR1 LNHDA and CDR2 SQIVND (reference sequence). With 5 bases removed from V and 6 bases from J, the gap between germline ends came to 23 bases. This CDR3 region has 17 residues. CDR3 DNA: TGTGCCAGTAGTCAGGTCCCAAGGGAGCTGAGGAGCAATGAGCAGTTCTTC. It yields the protein CASSQVPRELRSNEQFF.

The chain has TRBV19 and TRBJ2-5, with D perhaps TRBD2 (6 bases). Germline lookup yields CDR1 LNHDA and CDR2 SQIVND (reference sequence). This CDR3 has 16 residues. V was trimmed by 2 bases and J by 4 bases, leaving 17 bases between them. The CDR3 nucleotides are TGTGCCAGTAGTATAACAGCAGGAGGGGAAGGAGAGACCCAGTACTTC. Encoded protein: CASSITAGGEGETQYF.

The J gene is TRBJ2-1, the V gene TRBV28, with D perhaps matching TRBD2 (5 bases). Trimming stripped 5 bases from V and 2 bases from J, with 10 bases between. This CDR3 spans 14 amino acids. Germline V CDR1 and CDR2: MDHEN, SYDVKM. As DNA, the CDR3 is TGTGCCAGCAGTCTTGCGGGCACCTACAATGAGCAGTTCTTC. It codes for CASSLAGTYNEQFF.

The rearrangement uses TRBV10-3 and TRBJ1-5, with D possibly TRBD1 on 6 matching bases. Between the trimmed V and J ends, which lost 6 bases and 7 bases, there was a span of 13 bases. Germline V gene data show CDR1 as ENHRY and CDR2 as SYGVKD. This CDR3 has 13 residues. The CDR3 DNA follows: TGTGCCATCAGCCGGGACACCGAACAGCCCCAGCATTTT. Protein product: CAISRDTEQPQHF.

This sequence joins TRBV9 and TRBJ2-5; TRBD2 matches at 7 bases. Germline V gene sequence: CDR1 SGDLS, CDR2 YYNGEE. This CDR3 has 15 amino acids. J lost 5 bases, V lost 3 bases, and 10 bases had no gene match. The CDR3 protein is CASSAEIGGGETQYF. DNA of the CDR3: TGTGCCAGCAGCGCAGAAATTGGGGGAGGGGAGACCCAGTACTTC.

V usage is TRBV28 and J usage is TRBJ1-6, with D unresolved. The CDR3 loop spans 17 amino acids. CDR1 is MDHEN, CDR2 SYDVKM, per germline. Trimming took 3 bases from V and 0 from J, leaving 12 bases between them. In DNA form, the CDR3 reads TGTGCCAGCAGTTTCCCGAATGGGCTCTCCTATAATTCACCCCTCCACTTT. Its translation: CASSFPNGLSYNSPLHF.

The V and J genes are TRBV6-5 and TRBJ2-7, with 7 bases identical to TRBD1. Germline trimming cut 6 bases from V and 0 bases from J; bases unmatched to any gene: 8. CDR1 is MNHEY and CDR2 is SVGAGI in the germline V gene. This CDR3 is 15 amino acids long. CDR3 nucleotide sequence: TGTGCCAGCAGAGCCGGACAGGAGTCCTCCTACGAGCAGTACTTC. It encodes CASRAGQESSYEQYF.